The entry that follows covers one T cell receptor beta chain sequence. The data belong to a study of blood T cell repertoires in COVID-19. Study context: Samples of COVID-19 (acute and convalescent) were obtained from the United States, Italy and Spain. The analysed material was cDNA or gDNA that came from T cells, B-cell-depleted T cells, or PBMCs.

In the original workflow: Quantification of nucleated cells was approximated via reference gene primer amplification. Produced via immunoSEQ multiplex PCR; TCRdb's table is partial and in-frame only. The V and J calls and clone size were taken over from that table, and D and trimming were inferred from the DNA. The data show under 250,000 clones, around four fifths seen once. Sequencing was carried out using peripheral blood. This TCR derives from a woman in her 70s with acute or convalescent COVID-19.

CDR3 region: CASSKDQPQGDTQYF. The CDR3 coding sequence is TGTGCCAGCAGCAAAGACCAACCCCAGGGGGATACGCAGTATTTT. The chain carries TRBV21-1 and TRBJ2-3; the D segment call TRBD1 is taken from the table without a DNA check. TRBV21-1 is listed as a pseudogene. This CDR3 has 15 residues.